The clone carrying this TCR beta chain has at least ten counts. Its antigen is unknown. Time point in this sample: newly diagnosed GD, antithyroid drugs for less than 3 months. PBMC-extracted RNA yielded the TCR library. The data derive from a study of regulatory T cells in long-lasting Graves disease. Whole-study findings and limits: Persistent disease was associated with favored TRBV28 usage and with favored use of TRBJ1-2 and TRBJ2-5. The number of shared public clonotypes was higher in persistent patients (around 2,700) than new patients (more than 850).

Germline V gene lookup returns CDR1 LNHNV and CDR2 YYDKDF (reference sequence). This CDR3 is built from 16 residues. V was cut by 4 bases and J by 5 bases, with 18 bases left in between. TCR beta libraries were built with iRepertoire HTBI primers and Arm-PCR of CDR3 regions. TCRdb fed the multiplex PCR reads into MiXCR, producing one record per CDR3 protein. The profile shows 350,000 to 500,000 distinct CDR3 sequences, about 15% of them singletons. In addition, the sample was reused for a study of T cells in Graves' hyperthyroidism and ophthalmopathy. That source reports: Peripheral blood also featured most of the thyroid clonotypes expanded above 0.001.

The source material was peripheral blood mononuclear cells (PBMCs), sampled at new diagnosis, from a patient treated with antithyroid drugs. V is TRBV15 and J is TRBJ2-1; either TRBD1 or TRBD2 may fit D (5 bases each). This clonotype originated in a young woman with Graves disease. CDR3 residues: CATSTTPAGRNNEQFF. The CDR3 DNA reads as TGTGCCACCAGCACTACCCCGGCAGGGAGAAACAATGAGCAGTTCTTC.